This entry is about one T cell receptor (beta chain). This specimen comes from a study of PD-1 blockade in classical Hodgkin lymphoma. Each patient relapsed following autologous stem cell transplantation, and prior brentuximab vedotin exposure differed. Researchers report purifying CD4+ T cells from thawed PBMCs by magnetic negative selection. TCRdb's copy holds only in-frame clones and misses some; the assay was immunoSEQ multiplex PCR. This sample yields roughly 7,700 clones, of which 75% to 90% are seen a single time; more than 1.5% belongs to the top ten. Trimming cost V 0 bases and J 5 bases, with 8 bases left between them. Germline CDR1 reads SNHLY; CDR2 reads FYNNEI. The CDR3 contains 13 residues.

J is TRBJ2-7 and V is TRBV2, with D hard to call. The sequence was collected from a human donor with classical Hodgkin lymphoma. Sequencing was performed on CD4+ T cells from blood, taken at baseline. The CDR3 region is CASSEALSNEQYF. As DNA, the CDR3 is TGTGCCAGCAGTGAAGCCTTGTCAAACGAGCAGTACTTC.